These 15 T cell receptor beta chains were sequenced from one sample in a study of blood T cell repertoires in COVID-19. Sequenced by immunoSEQ multiplex PCR; TCRdb stores in-frame clones only, minus some. This table has about 440,000 clones, about nine tenths appearing once. What was sequenced was peripheral blood. The receptor source for this set is a woman aged 50 to 65 with COVID-19, enrolled during active disease.

This rearrangement joins TRBV7-2 to TRBJ2-3; TRBD2 matches at 7 bases. V shed 5 bases and J 2 bases; nucleotides not matched to a gene: 7. Germline V lookup: CDR1 SGHTA, CDR2 FQGNSA. The CDR3 has 15 amino acids. CDR3 protein: CASSLLAGDTDTQYF. The CDR3 DNA reads as TGTGCCAGCAGCCTGTTGGCGGGGGACACAGATACGCAGTATTTT.

The V call is TRBV19, the J call TRBJ1-5, with TRBD1 matching over 8 bases. Trimming cost V 5 bases and J 1 base; bases outside gene matches: 4. The CDR3 totals 15 residues. Germline CDR1 reads LNHDA; CDR2 reads SQIVND (reference sequence). CDR3 nucleotides: TGTGCCAGTAGTCCGGGGACAGGCAGCAATCAGCCCCAGCATTTT. Encoded protein: CASSPGTGSNQPQHF.

The chain employs TRBV19 and TRBJ1-1; D remains ambiguous. Per the germline V gene, CDR1 is LNHDA and CDR2 is SQIVND (reference sequence). V was cut by 5 bases and J by 1 base, with 8 bases left in between. CDR3 length: 13 residues. CDR3 DNA: TGTGCCAGTAGTTCCCATCAGAACACTGAAGCTTTCTTT. This codes for CASSSHQNTEAFF.

The CDR3 loop is CASSPSGNNEKLFF. DNA of the CDR3: TGTGCCAGCAGCCCCTCGGGGAACAATGAAAAACTGTTTTTT. This chain links TRBV7-9 with TRBJ1-4; D call uncertain. Germline V gene data show CDR1 as SEHNR and CDR2 as FQNEAQ (reference sequence). Trimming took off 5 bases at V and 5 bases at J, with 12 bases between the two ends. The CDR3 has 14 amino acids.

J is TRBJ1-4 and V is TRBV7-9; 11 bases align to TRBD1. Germline V gene sequence: CDR1 SEHNR, CDR2 FQNEAQ (reference sequence). The CDR3 is made up of 14 amino acids. After removal of 3 bases from V and 8 bases from J, the junction contained 2 bases not matched to a gene. CDR3 loop: CASSLDRGQEKLFF. Here the CDR3 DNA reads TGTGCCAGCAGCTTGGACAGGGGGCAGGAAAAACTGTTTTTT.

The chain is built from TRBV6-1 and TRBJ1-1; D gene ambiguous. Germline loops: CDR1 MNHNS, CDR2 SASEGT. Trimming took off 1 base at V and 1 base at J, with 7 bases between the two ends. CDR3 length: 14 residues. The CDR3 region has the DNA TGTGCCAGCAGTGAAGTACCAGGGAACACTGAAGCTTTCTTT. Its protein product is CASSEVPGNTEAFF.

The chain joins TRBV19 to TRBJ1-1; 11 bases are shared with TRBD1. This CDR3 spans 17 amino acids. Germline V gene sequence: CDR1 LNHDA, CDR2 SQIVND (reference sequence). V lost 1 base, J lost 0 bases, and 4 bases stayed unmatched. The CDR3 region has the DNA TGTGCCAGTAGTATAGTAGGACAGGGGGCCTTGAACACTGAAGCTTTCTTT. Residues: CASSIVGQGALNTEAFF.

V and J are TRBV3-1 (or the pseudogene TRBV3-2) and TRBJ1-5; D remains unclear. The CDR3 totals 14 residues. The germline CDR1 and CDR2 sequences are LGHDT and YNNKEL (reference sequence). Trimming pared 5 bases from V and 6 bases from J, leaving 14 bases between. In nucleotides, the CDR3 is TGTGCCAGCAGCGCCGCTGCGGGAGGTCAGCCCCAGCATTTT. It encodes CASSAAAGGQPQHF.

The V call is TRBV5-6, the J call TRBJ2-7, with 10 bases lining up with TRBD2. V trimming: 4 bases; J trimming: 1 base; junction bases outside the gene matches: 8. In germline, CDR1 is SGHDT, CDR2 YYEEEE. The CDR3 totals 16 residues. The chain's CDR3 is CASSMGLALQSYEQYF. CDR3 DNA: TGTGCCAGCAGCATGGGACTAGCGCTACAATCCTACGAGCAGTACTTC.

The genes are TRBV7-9 and TRBJ2-5, with 12 bases that match TRBD1. The CDR3 has 16 residues. V lost 5 bases, J lost 7 bases, and 11 bases stayed unmatched. Germline CDR1 reads SEHNR; CDR2 reads FQNEAQ (reference sequence). The CDR3 here is CASSPIIGTGGTTQYF. The CDR3 nucleotides are TGTGCCAGCAGCCCTATAATCGGGACAGGGGGCACGACCCAGTACTTC.

The chain carries TRBV24-1 and TRBJ1-1; unclear D gene. The germline V gene encodes CDR1 KGHDR and CDR2 SFDVKD. The CDR3 covers 15 residues. V was trimmed by 3 bases and J by 7 bases, leaving 17 bases between them. CDR3 in amino acids: CATSDPTRGSDEAFF. The CDR3 region has the DNA TGTGCCACCAGTGATCCCACGAGAGGGTCGGATGAAGCTTTCTTT.

J is TRBJ2-1 and V is TRBV18, with a tentative D call TRBD2 (6 bases). This CDR3 region has 16 residues. Germline CDR1 reads KGHSH; CDR2 reads LQKENI. The ends were cut back, 6 bases at V and 4 bases at J, with 19 bases in the middle. CDR3 sequence (DNA): TGTGCCAGCTCCCACCGTGAGCGGGCGGCATACAATGAGCAGTTCTTC. This translates into CASSHRERAAYNEQFF.

This chain uses TRBV15 with TRBJ1-2, with D maybe TRBD1 (6 bases). Germline V gene data show CDR1 as LNHNV and CDR2 as YYDKDF (reference sequence). The V and J ends lost 6 bases and 1 base respectively, with 12 bases between them. The CDR3 is 14 amino acids. Here the CDR3 reads CATRKGVDNYGYTF. The CDR3 nucleotides read TGTGCCACCAGGAAGGGGGTGGATAACTATGGCTACACCTTC.

The rearrangement joins TRBV9 to TRBJ1-1, with TRBD1 matching 7 bases. The CDR3 is 16 residues long. Germline V gene lookup returns CDR1 SGDLS and CDR2 YYNGEE. The trim removed 0 bases at V and 5 bases at J, leaving 10 bases unmatched. The CDR3 region is CASSVARAGGYTEAFF. DNA for the CDR3: TGTGCCAGCAGCGTAGCTAGGGCAGGGGGTTATACTGAAGCTTTCTTT.

The chain carries TRBV6-2 or TRBV6-3 and TRBJ2-1; tentatively, D is TRBD1 (5 bases). The CDR3 consists of 15 residues. The V end lost 2 bases, the J end lost 6 bases, and 14 bases lay between the germline ends. CDR1 is MNHEY and CDR2 is SVGEGT in the germline V gene. In DNA form, the CDR3 reads TGTGCCAGCAGTTACCGACTCCTTAGGGGCAATGAGCAGTTCTTC. This codes for CASSYRLLRGNEQFF.